This paragraph covers one T cell receptor (beta chain) sequence. Which antigen it targets is not known. No much larger clonotype is one base removed from it; base qualities were not supplied. The data are from a study of Graves' ophthalmopathy and Graves' hyperthyroidism (dated by TCRdb to the late 2010s). In the study overall: Hyperthyroidism was considered stable if no progression to ophthalmopathy occurred within 18 months of follow-up. The study used signatures of the TCR beta repertoire to tell Graves' ophthalmopathy apart from Graves' hyperthyroidism and to predict which patients would progress to ophthalmopathy. In total, 135 blood samples were TCR-sequenced: approximately 42 ophthalmopathy, some 80 hyperthyroidism and approximately 17 hyperthyroidism-to-ophthalmopathy patients. To explore V-J signatures that distinguish ophthalmopathy from hyperthyroidism, a discovery set of under 110 patients was enrolled, made up of more than 40 with ophthalmopathy and 55 to 65 with stable hyperthyroidism. An independent validation cohort was composed of roughly 19 hyperthyroidism patients and around 16 patients who later progressed from hyperthyroidism to ophthalmopathy. T-cell repertoires of thyroid tissue and blood were compared in a handful of hyperthyroidism patients. Once sampling was done, hyperthyroidism patients were given methimazole at a starting dose of 30 mg daily, while ophthalmopathy patients were given high-dose intravenous methylprednisolone. What the study reported, not specific to this receptor: Among expanded thyroid clonotypes with frequency above 0.001, most also showed up in blood, which suggests that blood repertoires may reflect the thyroid immune response. In validation, the model predicted ophthalmopathy progression with less than 71% sensitivity and approximately 72% specificity; roughly eleven predicted patients were CT-confirmed with GO in a median of around 6 months. In cross-validation, the 13-signature model distinguished ophthalmopathy from stable hyperthyroidism with nearly 90% sensitivity and 81.08% specificity, while in the test set the corresponding values were approximately 80% and 75%. No statistical method was used to predetermine the sample size, and group allocation was not hidden from the investigators.

Hyperthyroidism patients were newly diagnosed, were aged 18 to 65 years, and had a disease duration under 2 months. Patients were excluded if they had other autoimmune diseases, uncontrolled infections, pregnancy or lactation. Diagnosis was based on clinical symptoms, serum thyroxine, TRAb, thyroid ultrasound and orbital computed tomography. Total RNA was extracted using Trizol reagent, and RNA quality was checked on an Agilent 2100 Bioanalyzer. CDR1 and CDR2 are read off the germline V gene (reference sequence) as GTSNPN and SVGIG. V drops 4 bases and J drops 4 bases, leaving 11 bases in between. Its CDR3 holds 14 amino acids, cysteine through phenylalanine. Only the CDR3 region is kept as DNA, spanning 42 bases read in frame from base 1. For repertoire sequencing, the TCR beta CDR3 regions were amplified from RNA transcripts. The first round of RT-PCR was done with HTBI primers and the Qiagen OneStep RT-PCR kit, and was followed by a second round of multiplex PCR, then size selection and purification. Libraries were sequenced on an Illumina HiSeq2000 using paired-end 100 bp reads. The authors' analysis ran thus. Reads were processed with SOAPnuke, discarding reads with adapters, uncalled bases, mean Phred below 15, or no exact constant-primer or identifier match. COPE v1.2.5 was used to merge the high-quality paired reads. Clonotypes were defined as unique nucleotide sequences and were aligned to IMGT TRB V, D and J references using MiTCR v1.1. Analysis was restricted to V-J combinations with a frequency above 0.0001, which covered 98% to 99.2% of repertoires. For each V-J combination, a TCR clonal expansion and chaos score was defined as the ratio of F50 clonal expansion to chaos observed in the TCRdist matrix. Welch's t-statistics and random forest were used to reduce features to about a dozen V-J combinations, which were fed into a naive Bayes classifier. The Morisita-Horn index was used to measure how similar the thyroid and blood repertoires were. TCRdb reanalyzed the raw reads on its own, using fastp at Q25 for trimming and MiXCR for clone calling, and kept in-frame beta chains. A single entry per CDR3 protein holds the most common genes and DNA from its merged rows. The V and J calls and clone size are TCRdb's, not the authors'. The sample table holds around 1.1 million distinct CDR3 sequences, of which about two fifths were seen once. The ten largest clonotypes hold 11% of the sample.

Sequences were obtained from peripheral blood or thyroid tissue (not recorded which). The receptor comes from an adult man with Graves' hyperthyroidism. The chain links TRBV30 with TRBJ1-6, and the D gene may be TRBD1, 6 bases matching. The CDR3 in this case is CAWIAGHYNSPLHF. The DNA is TGTGCCTGGATAGCGGGACATTATAATTCACCCCTCCACTTT.